Below, one TCR beta chain is given with its context. The data were obtained in a study of identical twins. From the 5' RACE reads, TCRdb called clonotypes with MiXCR, one entry per CDR3 protein. The sample contains under 1 million distinct CDR3 sequences, 9% to 15% of which appear only once. Germline assignment: CDR1 SQVTM and CDR2 ANQGSEA. Trimming took 2 bases from V and 5 from J, leaving 9 bases between them. The CDR3 runs to 12 residues. These data were also filed under a second study, of yellow fever vaccine responses in identical twins.

Input material: PBMCs. The J gene is TRBJ1-1, the V gene TRBV29-1, with unresolved D. The origin of this receptor is a woman aged 18-29 years in good health. Here the CDR3 DNA reads TGCAGCGTTGAAATGGCGGGTACTGAAGCTTTCTTT. This codes for CSVEMAGTEAFF.